What follows are 21 T cell receptor beta chains derived from one specimen sequenced in a study of shared clonotypes between healthy human individuals. Clones were sequenced by immunoSEQ multiplex PCR, and TCRdb holds only the in-frame ones, with some missing. The sample includes approximately 2.4 million clones, more than 90% of them seen just once. The sequenced sample was naive CD4+ T cells sorted from blood. Noted subset: CD45RA+ positively selected. Every receptor here comes from a man in his late teens or twenties in good health.

This rearrangement joins TRBV30 to TRBJ1-3; 8 nucleotides match TRBD1. The CDR3 length is 16 residues. Germline trimming cut 1 base from V and 0 bases from J; bases unmatched to any gene: 5. Germline loops: CDR1 GTSNPN, CDR2 SVGIG (reference sequence). CDR3 sequence (DNA): TGTGCCTGGAGTGCCCGGGACAGGAGCTCTGGAAACACCATATATTTT. It codes for CAWSARDRSSGNTIYF.

The rearrangement links TRBV5-1 to TRBJ1-1; the D is unclear. Per germline, CDR1 SGHRS and CDR2 YFSETQ. The CDR3 totals 10 residues. Deletions cut 9 bases from V and 7 bases from J, with 10 bases between. CDR3 DNA: TGCGCCACCGACACCCTTGAAGCTTTCTTT. It specifies CATDTLEAFF.

The chain links TRBV30 to TRBJ1-2; TRBD1 is a possible D gene (5 bases). This CDR3 is built from 13 residues. CDR1 is GTSNPN, CDR2 SVGIG, per germline (reference sequence). Deletions cut 2 bases from V and 5 bases from J, with 12 bases between. For the CDR3, the DNA is TGTGCCTGGAGTTTCTGGGGCACTTATGGCTACACCTTC. Translated, it gives CAWSFWGTYGYTF.

This chain links TRBV19 with TRBJ2-7; D gene uncertain. This CDR3 contains 14 residues. CDR1 is LNHDA, CDR2 SQIVND, per germline (reference sequence). V was pared by 8 bases and J by 6 bases, with 20 bases between. The CDR3: CASGGDERVGEQYF. The CDR3 DNA reads TGTGCCAGTGGTGGCGACGAGCGCGTGGGCGAGCAGTACTTC.

The chain couples TRBV9 to TRBJ1-1; 7 bases align to TRBD1. Trimming removed 4 bases from V and 1 base from J; junction bases left unmatched: 7. Germline V CDR1 and CDR2: SGDLS, YYNGEE. The CDR3 loop spans 15 amino acids. This CDR3 reads CASSPQGYANTEAFF. The CDR3 nucleotides read TGTGCCAGCAGCCCACAGGGGTATGCGAACACTGAAGCTTTCTTT.

The V and J genes are TRBV5-1 and TRBJ2-2; D may be TRBD2 (5 bases). Trimming took off 7 bases at V and 5 bases at J, with 15 bases between the two ends. This CDR3 region has 14 residues. The germline CDR1 and CDR2 sequences are SGHRS and YFSETQ. The CDR3 loop reads CASGRGSGTGELFF. The CDR3, as DNA: TGCGCCAGCGGAAGAGGGAGTGGAACCGGGGAGCTGTTTTTT.

The sample holds one count of this clone. V usage is TRBV5-1 and J usage is TRBJ1-3, with TRBD1 matching 9 bases. Germline V gene lookup returns CDR1 SGHRS and CDR2 YFSETQ. V lost 1 base to trimming and J lost 0 bases; unmatched junction nucleotides: 2. The CDR3 sequence is 16 residues long. DNA of the CDR3: TGCGCCAGCAGCTTGACGGGACAGGGCTCTGGAAACACCATATATTTT. The encoded protein is CASSLTGQGSGNTIYF.

This clone appeared once. V usage is TRBV6-1 and J usage is TRBJ1-5, with D possibly being TRBD1 (5 bases). Germline V lookup: CDR1 MNHNS, CDR2 SASEGT. The ends were cut back, 2 bases at V and 3 bases at J, with 8 bases in the middle. The CDR3 length is 14 residues. CDR3 amino acids: CASSERGVNQPQHF. In DNA form, the CDR3 reads TGTGCCAGCAGTGAACGGGGGGTCAATCAGCCCCAGCATTTT.

The rearrangement joins TRBV27 to TRBJ2-5, with D possibly matching TRBD2 (5 bases). The V end lost 10 bases, the J end lost 5 bases, and 14 bases lay between the germline ends. There are 12 residues in the CDR3. Germline V gene sequence: CDR1 MNHEY, CDR2 SMNVEV (reference sequence). The CDR3 nucleotides read TGTGCCAACGAACGGGGTAGTGAGACCCAGTACTTC. This translates into CANERGSETQYF.

V and J are TRBV11-3 and TRBJ1-6, with TRBD1 matching 8 bases. The CDR3 consists of 14 residues. Germline-derived CDR1 and CDR2 are SGHNT and YENEEA. Unmatched junction bases numbered 5, after V lost 4 bases and J lost 9 bases. CDR3 amino acids: CASSSGQGGSPLHF. The CDR3, as DNA: TGTGCCAGCAGCTCCGGACAGGGTGGTTCACCCCTCCACTTT.

V gene TRBV25-1 combines with J gene TRBJ1-2; weak D call: TRBD1 (5 bases). The CDR3 sequence is 13 residues long. Germline V gives CDR1 MGHDK, CDR2 SYGVNS. Trimming removed 6 bases from V and 6 bases from J, with 14 bases in between. CDR3 residues: CASSKEGPDGYTF. The CDR3 nucleotides are TGTGCCAGCAGCAAAGAGGGACCCGATGGCTACACCTTC.

This sequence joins TRBV30 and TRBJ1-1; TRBD1 agrees at 7 bases. The V and J ends lost 3 bases and 0 bases, in that order; junction bases with no gene match: 16. The CDR3 has 18 residues. Germline values: CDR1 GTSNPN, CDR2 SVGIG (reference sequence). The CDR3 sequence is CAWRGSKTGIVMNTEAFF. The CDR3 DNA sequence: TGTGCCTGGAGGGGGTCCAAGACAGGGATTGTCATGAACACTGAAGCTTTCTTT. Based on the CDR3 plus reference TRBV30 and TRBJ1-1, the full variable domain is SQTIHQWPATLVQPVGSPLSLECTVEGTSNPNLYWYRQAAGRGLQLLFYSVGIGQISSEVPQNLSASRPQDRQFILSSKKLLLSDSGFYLCAWRGSKTGIVMNTEAFFGQGTRLTVV.

The chain recombines TRBV11-2 with TRBJ2-6; D ambiguous. The germline V gene encodes CDR1 SGHAT and CDR2 FQNNGV. V dropped 1 base and J dropped 1 base, with 8 bases sitting between them. There are 16 residues in the CDR3. As DNA, the CDR3 is TGTGCCAGCAGCTTAGTATGGTATTCTGGGGCCAACGTCCTGACTTTC. Translating it yields CASSLVWYSGANVLTF.

CDR3 sequence (DNA): TGTGCCAGCAAGGCCACAGATTTCTATGGCTACACCTTC. As protein: CASKATDFYGYTF. The chain links TRBV9 to TRBJ1-2, with D unclear. Germline values: CDR1 SGDLS, CDR2 YYNGEE. V gave up 6 bases and J gave up 4 bases, with 13 bases separating them. CDR3 size: 13 residues.

The chain uses TRBV10-3 and TRBJ2-1; tentatively, D is TRBD1 or TRBD2 (5 bases each). Germline assignment: CDR1 ENHRY and CDR2 SYGVKD. The V end lost 7 bases, the J end lost 6 bases, and 13 bases lay between the germline ends. The CDR3 runs 13 residues. CDR3: CAITGTVGNEQFF. CDR3 DNA: TGTGCCATCACCGGGACCGTCGGCAATGAGCAGTTCTTC.

On this clone: Additional DNA sequences in this sample encode the identical CDR3. This chain links TRBV6-1 with TRBJ2-3; D is tentatively TRBD1 or TRBD2 (6 bases each). The CDR3 totals 14 residues. V lost 6 bases, J lost 4 bases, and 14 bases lay in between. Germline V gene data show CDR1 as MNHNS and CDR2 as SASEGT. Here the CDR3 reads CASSLGGGPDTQYF. The CDR3 DNA reads TGTGCCAGCAGCTTAGGGGGAGGCCCAGATACGCAGTATTTT.

The CDR3 DNA sequence: TGTGCCAGCAGTTACTCAGGGGTGGGGGATCAGCCCCAGCATTTT. The encoded protein is CASSYSGVGDQPQHF. J is TRBJ1-5 and V is TRBV6-5; D is perhaps TRBD1 (5 bases). The germline V gene encodes CDR1 MNHEY and CDR2 SVGAGI. Trimming shortened V by 0 bases and J by 5 bases, and 11 bases separated the two germline ends. This CDR3 has 15 amino acids.

As to this clone: Other DNA sequences of this sample code for an identical CDR3. The rearrangement joins TRBV18 to TRBJ2-3; TRBD2 agrees at 9 bases. Germline CDR1 is KGHSH and CDR2 is LQKENI. V trimming: 1 base; J trimming: 3 bases; junction bases outside the gene matches: 5. CDR3 length: 16 amino acids. This chain's CDR3 is CASSPLAGGPTDTQYF. The CDR3 DNA is TGTGCCAGCTCACCACTGGCGGGAGGGCCAACAGATACGCAGTATTTT.

The V and J genes are TRBV10-3 and TRBJ1-1; tentative D call: TRBD1 (5 bases). Trimming took 7 bases from V and 2 from J, leaving 17 bases between them. This CDR3 has 15 amino acids. Looked up from germline, CDR1 is ENHRY and CDR2 is SYGVKD. DNA of the CDR3: TGTGCCATCAAGTTGGGGGGTCCCTTTAACACTGAAGCTTTCTTT. Protein: CAIKLGGPFNTEAFF.

The rearrangement links TRBV7-9 to TRBJ1-3, with 7 bases that match TRBD1. Germline loops: CDR1 SEHNR, CDR2 FQNEAQ (reference sequence). This CDR3 is 15 amino acids long. V shed 6 bases, J shed 4 bases, and the junction held 9 bases outside the gene matches. CDR3 in DNA: TGTGCCAGCAGATTAAGCGGGACAGCAGGAAACACCATATATTTT. Protein: CASRLSGTAGNTIYF.

J is TRBJ1-2 and V is TRBV28, with D possibly being TRBD1 (6 bases). This CDR3 has 15 amino acids. The germline V and J ends were trimmed by 7 bases and 8 bases, with 23 bases remaining between them. CDR1 is MDHEN and CDR2 is SYDVKM in the germline V gene. CDR3 sequence: CASKGQGFAIGGYTF. CDR3 DNA sequence: TGTGCCAGCAAGGGGCAGGGGTTCGCTATTGGCGGCTACACCTTC.